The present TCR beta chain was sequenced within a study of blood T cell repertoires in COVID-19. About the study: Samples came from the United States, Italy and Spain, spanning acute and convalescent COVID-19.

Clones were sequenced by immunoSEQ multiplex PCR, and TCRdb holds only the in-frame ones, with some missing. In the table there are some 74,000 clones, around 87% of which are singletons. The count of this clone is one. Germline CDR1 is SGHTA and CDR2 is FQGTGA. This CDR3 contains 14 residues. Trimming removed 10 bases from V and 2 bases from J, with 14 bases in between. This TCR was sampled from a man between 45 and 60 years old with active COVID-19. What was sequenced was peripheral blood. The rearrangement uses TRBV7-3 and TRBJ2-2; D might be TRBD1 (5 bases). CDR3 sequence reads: CATRQTYNTGELFF. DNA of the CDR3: TGTGCCACCCGACAGACCTATAACACCGGGGAGCTGTTTTTT.